A single sample gave rise to the 13 T cell receptor beta chains below, sequenced in a study of T cells in Graves' hyperthyroidism and ophthalmopathy. The CDR3 regions of TCR beta were amplified from RNA transcripts. A set of HTBI primers served as the primers for a first-round RT-PCR of the TCR CDR3. TCRdb reprocessed the multiplex PCR reads with MiXCR, giving one entry per CDR3 protein. This table has 200,000 to 250,000 distinct CDR3 sequences, roughly 15% appearing once. Sequenced sample: blood. The receptors were gathered from a woman aged 18 to 35 with Graves' ophthalmopathy.

The chain couples TRBV9 to TRBJ1-3; the D gene is possibly TRBD1 (6 bases). V lost 3 bases and J 4 bases, leaving 11 bases between the germline ends. The CDR3 runs 14 residues. CDR1 is SGDLS and CDR2 is YYNGEE in the germline V gene. The CDR3 here is CASSEGGVGNTIYF. DNA for the CDR3: TGTGCCAGCAGCGAGGGGGGGGTAGGAAACACCATATATTTT.

The table lists this clonotype with many counts. V gene TRBV11-2 combines with J gene TRBJ1-1, with 9 bases identical to TRBD1. The CDR3 length is 15 residues. The junction had 7 bases not matched to a gene; V was cut back by 6 bases and J by 2 bases. Per the germline V gene, CDR1 is SGHAT and CDR2 is FQNNGV. The CDR3 here is CASRFTGGDNTEAFF. The CDR3, as DNA: TGTGCCAGCAGATTTACAGGGGGCGATAACACTGAAGCTTTCTTT.

This clonotype was seen many times. This chain links TRBV7-3 with TRBJ2-3; possible D gene TRBD2, 5 bases. The CDR3 length is 14 residues. Germline CDR1 is SGHTA and CDR2 is FQGTGA. The germline V and J ends were trimmed by 5 bases and 2 bases, with 11 bases remaining between them. CDR3 in DNA: TGTGCCAGCAGCCCGGGATTAACCACAGATACGCAGTATTTT. Translating gives CASSPGLTTDTQYF.

In this sample, this clonotype turned up many times. This chain connects TRBV5-8 to TRBJ1-2; D is perhaps TRBD1 (6 bases). Trimming removed 6 bases from V and 2 bases from J, with 14 bases in between. The CDR3 is made up of 14 amino acids. CDR1 is SGHTS and CDR2 is YDEGEE in the germline V gene. The CDR3 bases are TGTGCCAGCATTAGGGGGACGGGGAACTATGGCTACACCTTC. Encoded protein: CASIRGTGNYGYTF.

Many counts were recorded for this clonotype. The genes are TRBV7-9 and TRBJ1-3; D is perhaps TRBD1 (5 bases). This CDR3 spans 18 amino acids. Trimming left V 7 bases short and J 0 bases short, with 22 bases between. The germline gives CDR1 SEHNR, CDR2 FQNEAQ (reference sequence). The CDR3 region is CASIAGTVHMGSGNTIYF. The DNA for the CDR3 is TGTGCCAGCATAGCCGGGACCGTCCATATGGGCTCTGGAAACACCATATATTTT.

This clonotype has just a few counts. This rearrangement joins TRBV19 to TRBJ2-1; 10 bases line up with TRBD2. J gave up 4 bases and V 6 bases, and 15 bases lay outside the gene matches. This CDR3 is built from 18 residues. Germline CDR1 and CDR2: LNHDA and SQIVND (reference sequence). This chain's CDR3 is CASSGPSGGHGIYNEQFF. The DNA of the CDR3 is TGTGCCAGTAGCGGCCCTAGCGGGGGCCATGGGATATACAATGAGCAGTTCTTC. The complete variable domain, with remaining parts taken from reference TRBV19 and TRBJ2-1, reads DGGITQSPKYLFRKEGQNVTLSCEQNLNHDAMYWYRQDPGQGLRLIYYSQIVNDFQKGDIAEGYSVSREKKESFPLTVTSAQKNPTAFYLCASSGPSGGHGIYNEQFFGPGTRLTVL.

Many counts were recorded for this clonotype. DNA of the CDR3: TGTGCCAGCAGCCGGGCTGCGAACACCGGGGAGCTGTTTTTT. Translation gives CASSRAANTGELFF. This chain uses TRBV28 with TRBJ2-2; D remains ambiguous. This CDR3 has 14 amino acids. Trimming removed 6 bases at V and 0 bases at J, with 8 bases between. Germline V gives CDR1 MDHEN, CDR2 SYDVKM.

This clonotype was counted many times. The chain joins TRBV6-2 or TRBV6-3 to TRBJ1-5; D may be TRBD1 (5 bases). In germline, CDR1 is MNHEY, CDR2 SVGEGT. This CDR3 has 15 residues. V was clipped by 0 bases and J by 8 bases, with 14 bases between them. CDR3 amino acids: CASSYSGGISEPQHF. CDR3 nucleotides: TGTGCCAGCAGTTACTCCGGGGGGATATCGGAGCCCCAGCATTTT.

This clonotype was recorded many times. This chain uses TRBV4-2 with TRBJ2-7; 7 bases are a match to TRBD2. Germline lookup yields CDR1 LGHNA and CDR2 YNFKEQ. The CDR3 extends over 18 amino acids. The V segment lost 3 bases and the J segment 0 bases; nucleotides outside the gene matches: 14. The CDR3 loop reads CASSQALNVAGGSYEQYF. CDR3 nucleotides: TGTGCCAGCAGCCAGGCCCTCAACGTAGCGGGCGGCTCCTACGAGCAGTACTTC.

Comment on this clonotype: A much larger clone differs from this one at a single base, so this may be a read error. V and J are TRBV5-6 and TRBJ1-2, with a possible D match to TRBD1 (5 bases). Trimming left V 5 bases short and J 3 bases short, with 11 bases between. Germline loops: CDR1 SGHDT, CDR2 YYEEEE. This CDR3 spans 13 amino acids. CDR3: CASSETVDYGYTF. CDR3 nucleotide sequence: TGTGCCAGCAGTGAGACAGTCGACTATGGCTACACCTTC.

The chain is built from TRBV2 and TRBJ1-3, with D unclear. The CDR3 runs to 14 residues. V shed 2 bases and J shed 0 bases, with 5 bases lying between them. Germline V gene sequence: CDR1 SNHLY, CDR2 FYNNEI. CDR3 bases: TGTGCCAGCAGTGAAATTAACTCTGGAAACACCATATATTTT. As protein: CASSEINSGNTIYF.

The rearrangement uses TRBV7-2 and TRBJ2-1, with 9 nucleotides matching TRBD2. With V trimmed by 0 bases and J by 8 bases, 5 bases remained unmatched. The CDR3 is 15 amino acids. Per the germline V gene, CDR1 is SGHTA and CDR2 is FQGNSA. The CDR3 sequence is CASSLAAGGPDEQFF. In DNA form, the CDR3 reads TGTGCCAGCAGCTTAGCTGCGGGAGGGCCCGATGAGCAGTTCTTC.

This clonotype was picked up a small number of times. This CDR3 reads CASSPRGVAQYF. CDR3 coding DNA: TGTGCCAGCAGCCCACGCGGGGTAGCGCAGTATTTT. The J gene is TRBJ2-3, the V gene TRBV7-9, with D possibly matching TRBD2 (6 bases). CDR3 length equals 12 residues. V dropped 5 bases and J dropped 10 bases, with 13 bases sitting between them. Germline V gives CDR1 SEHNR, CDR2 FQNEAQ (reference sequence). The entire variable domain, with the rest obtained from reference TRBV7-9 and TRBJ2-3, is as follows: DTGVSQNPRHKITKRGQNVTFRCDPISEHNRLYWYRQTLGQGPEFLTYFQNEAQLEKSRLLSDRFSAERPKGSFSTLEIQRTEQGDSAMYLCASSPRGVAQYFGPGTRLTVL.